Below, 13 T cell receptor beta chains from the same sample are listed, as sequenced in a study of blood T cells in healthy people across ages. Through a sample-barcoded 5' primer and a J-beta primer mix, a second PCR was run for roughly 6 to 12 cycles. Each CDR3 protein is one row after TCRdb ran MiXCR on the 5' RACE reads. The sample has some 1,800,000 distinct CDR3 sequences, approximately 39% seen once. Sequencing was performed on blood. These receptors all stem from a human donor in good health.

This chain connects TRBV5-1 to TRBJ2-1, with TRBD1 identical over 10 bases. CDR3 length: 16 amino acids. The V and J ends lost 4 bases and 6 bases, in that order; junction bases with no gene match: 10. CDR1 SGHRS and CDR2 YFSETQ come from the germline V gene. The CDR3 coding sequence is TGCGCCAGCAGCCCGACCCCGGGACAGGGGATCAATGAGCAGTTCTTC. Translation gives CASSPTPGQGINEQFF.

The V and J genes are TRBV2 and TRBJ2-4; tentative D call: TRBD1 (5 bases). TRBJ2-7 matches the DNA end more closely, so the J call is doubtful. Germline assignment: CDR1 SNHLY and CDR2 FYNNEI. The CDR3 has 15 amino acids. CDR3 residues: CASRNTGGHYYEQYF. Written as DNA, the CDR3 is TGTGCCAGCAGGAATACGGGTGGACACTACTACGAGCAGTACTTC.

Remarks on this clonotype: The junction does not match germline at one end; this may be a read error. This rearrangement joins TRBV7-2 to TRBJ2-7, with 7 bases matching TRBD1. This CDR3 comprises 16 residues. The germline V gene encodes CDR1 SGHTA and CDR2 FQGNSA. CDR3 protein: CASSSRKGGWGGEHYF. CDR3 DNA sequence: TGTGCCAGCAGCTCACGGAAAGGGGGCTGGGGCGGCGAGCACTACTTC.

This clonotype was seen a few times. The rearrangement joins TRBV5-1 to TRBJ2-1; D call uncertain. Germline V gene sequence: CDR1 SGHRS, CDR2 YFSETQ. Deletions cut 0 bases from V and 9 bases from J, with 19 bases between. The CDR3 is 16 amino acids. CDR3 DNA sequence: TGCGCCAGCAGCTTGGAATCGGCTCTAATCCAGAGTGAGCAGTTCTTC. It is translated as CASSLESALIQSEQFF.

The rearrangement joins TRBV29-1 to TRBJ2-7; no definite D call. Germline V gene data show CDR1 as SQVTM and CDR2 as ANQGSEA. Trimming stripped 1 base from V and 0 bases from J, with 7 bases between. The CDR3 loop spans 13 amino acids. The CDR3 DNA follows: TGCAGCGTTGAAGGGGAATACTCCTACGAGCAGTACTTC. Amino acids: CSVEGEYSYEQYF.

The rearrangement links TRBV13 to TRBJ2-4, with 9 positions matching TRBD1. J lost 1 base, V lost 4 bases, and 2 bases had no gene match. The CDR3 loop spans 15 amino acids. The V gene's germline CDR1 is PRHDT and CDR2 FYEKMQ (reference sequence). The CDR3 spells CASSYTGGAKNIQYF. The CDR3, as DNA: TGTGCCAGCAGCTACACAGGGGGCGCCAAAAACATTCAGTACTTC.

Details on this clonotype: With a much larger clone just one base away, this may be a read error. The genes are TRBV20-1 and TRBJ2-1; 9 bases agree with TRBD1. The V and J ends lost 5 bases and 8 bases, in that order; junction bases with no gene match: 10. From germline, CDR1 is DFQATT and CDR2 SNEGSKA (reference sequence). The CDR3 is 14 residues long. The CDR3 bases are TGCAGTGCTCCGAGGACAGGGGTAAACGATGAGCAGTTCTTC. Protein sequence: CSAPRTGVNDEQFF.

This chain joins TRBV28 and TRBJ2-4, with 10 bases fitting TRBD1. The end of the DNA aligns better with TRBJ2-7, so the J call may be wrong. Germline V CDR1 and CDR2: MDHEN, SYDVKM. This CDR3 region has 15 residues. CDR3 residues: CASSFTGTGVHEQYF. DNA for the CDR3: TGTGCCAGCAGTTTCACCGGGACAGGGGTTCACGAGCAGTACTTC.

This clonotype was picked up a small number of times. The chain carries TRBV7-2 and TRBJ1-5; 7 nucleotides align to TRBD1. V was clipped by 3 bases and J by 5 bases; unmatched bases: 10. Germline V CDR1 and CDR2: SGHTA, FQGNSA. There are 16 residues in the CDR3. The CDR3 here is CASSLRTGLIYQPQHF. The CDR3 nucleotides are TGTGCCAGCAGCTTGCGGACAGGTTTGATATATCAGCCCCAGCATTTT.

CDR3 nucleotides: TGTGCCAGCAGCCCCCGGGACGGGGCGGGTTATACGCAGTATTTT. This codes for CASSPRDGAGYTQYF. The chain recombines TRBV7-6 with TRBJ2-3; either TRBD1 or TRBD2 may supply D (5 bases each). V was shortened by 5 bases and J by 7 bases, with 19 bases between the two germline ends. CDR1 and CDR2 (germline): SGHVS, FNYEAQ. This CDR3 region has 15 residues.

The V gene is TRBV7-2, the J gene TRBJ2-7; TRBD2 matches at 9 bases. Looked up from germline, CDR1 is SGHTA and CDR2 is FQGNSA. The CDR3 has 17 amino acids. Trimming took 5 bases from V and 1 from J; bases not matched to a gene: 12. The CDR3 here is CASSAGIGAGGSYEQYF. DNA for the CDR3: TGTGCCAGCAGCGCCGGTATCGGGGCGGGGGGGTCCTACGAGCAGTACTTC.

This clonotype was seen more than once but under ten times. The V call is TRBV11-3, the J call TRBJ2-1; TRBD1 is a possible D gene (5 bases). The CDR3 covers 14 residues. The V end lost 5 bases, the J end lost 7 bases, and 15 bases lay between the germline ends. Germline CDR1 reads SGHNT; CDR2 reads YENEEA. CDR3 in DNA: TGTGCCAGCAGCCTACAGGCTGCATCGAATGAGCAGTTCTTC. Translating it yields CASSLQAASNEQFF.

To note about this clonotype: Mismatch with germline at one junction end may stem from a read error. The chain recombines TRBV15 with TRBJ2-3; 7 positions match TRBD1. Looked up from germline, CDR1 is LNHNV and CDR2 is YYDKDF (reference sequence). The CDR3 sequence is 16 residues long. This chain's CDR3 is CAASRATAGGTDTQYF. The CDR3, as DNA: TGTGCCGCCAGCAGAGCAACGGCAGGGGGAACAGATACGCAGTATTTT. The complete variable domain, with remaining parts taken from reference TRBV15 and TRBJ2-3, reads DAMVIQNPRYQVTQFGKPVTLSCSQTLNHNVMYWYQQKSSQAPKLLFHYYDKDFNNEADTPDNFQSRRPNTSFCFLDIRSPGLGDTAMYLCAASRATAGGTDTQYFGPGTRLTVL.